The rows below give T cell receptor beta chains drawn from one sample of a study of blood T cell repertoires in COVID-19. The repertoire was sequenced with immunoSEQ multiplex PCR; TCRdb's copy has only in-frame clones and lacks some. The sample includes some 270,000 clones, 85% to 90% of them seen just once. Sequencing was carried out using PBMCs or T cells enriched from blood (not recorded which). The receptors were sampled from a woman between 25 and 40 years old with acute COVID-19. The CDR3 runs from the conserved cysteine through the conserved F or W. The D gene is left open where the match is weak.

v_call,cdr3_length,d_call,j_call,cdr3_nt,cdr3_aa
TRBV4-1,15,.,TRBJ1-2,TGCGCCAGCAGCCAAGATCGAGGGATCCCTAATGGCTACACCTTC,CASSQDRGIPNGYTF
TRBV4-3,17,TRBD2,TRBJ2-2,TGCGCCAGCAGCCAAGGTTTAACTAGCGGGTGGGACGGGGAGCTGTTTTTT,CASSQGLTSGWDGELFF
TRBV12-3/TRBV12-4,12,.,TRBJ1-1,TGTGCCAGCGATAACTCCGGGGTTGAAGCTTTCTTT,CASDNSGVEAFF
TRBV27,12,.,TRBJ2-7,TGTGCCAGCAGTGATGGGAGAGCCGAGCAGTACTTC,CASSDGRAEQYF
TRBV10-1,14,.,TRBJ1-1,TGCGCCAGCAGTGTAGGCAGGGGAGAAACTGAAGCTTTCTTT,CASSVGRGETEAFF
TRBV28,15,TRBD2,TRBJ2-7,TGTGCCAGCAGTTCCAGTCCCGGGACTAGCGCGAGTCTGTACTTC,CASSSSPGTSASLYF
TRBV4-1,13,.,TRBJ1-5,TGCGCCAGCAGCCAAGGTTTCGTTCAGCCCCAGCATTTT,CASSQGFVQPQHF
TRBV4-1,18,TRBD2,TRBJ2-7,TGCGCCAGCAGCCAAGACGGTTTGGTAGCGGGAGGGTGGGAGGAGCAGTACTTC,CASSQDGLVAGGWEEQYF
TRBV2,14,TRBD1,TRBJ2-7,TGTGCCAGCAGGCAGGACAGGGGAGGGTGGGAGCAGTACTTC,CASRQDRGGWEQYF
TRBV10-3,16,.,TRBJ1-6,TGTGCCATCAGTGAGTCCCCCCGCCAAGACAGTTCACCCCTCCACTTT,CAISESPRQDSSPLHF